This TCR beta chain originates from a study of T cells in Graves' hyperthyroidism and ophthalmopathy (dated by TCRdb to the late 2010s). Concerning the study at large: Peripheral blood was collected at initial diagnosis, before any treatment. The 100 or so discovery patients were divided at random into training and test sets in a 7:3 ratio. Once sampling was done, hyperthyroidism patients were given methimazole at a starting dose of 30 mg daily, whereas ophthalmopathy patients were given high-dose intravenous methylprednisolone. TCR Vbeta CDR3 sequencing of fewer than 150 peripheral blood samples (over 40 ophthalmopathy, roughly 72 hyperthyroidism and roughly 17 progressor patients) is reported in the paper. The study also compared thyroid tissue and blood T-cell repertoires from about 6 Graves' hyperthyroidism patients. TCR V-J signatures able to tell the groups apart were searched for in a discovery cohort of 90 to 100 patients, of whom more than 40 had Graves' ophthalmopathy and about 60 had stable Graves' hyperthyroidism. Prospective prediction of ophthalmopathy was tested in an independent validation cohort of 18 to 20 hyperthyroidism patients and some 17 patients who later progressed to ophthalmopathy.

The TCR beta CDR3 regions were amplified from the RNA transcripts. For the first round of RT-PCR on the TCR CDR3, the HTBI primer set was used together with the Qiagen OneStep RT-PCR kit. Libraries were constructed in a second round of multiplex PCR, after which size selection and purification were performed. The libraries were sequenced on an Illumina HiSeq2000 using paired-end 100 bp reads. The paper's data handling went like this. Raw data were processed with SOAPnuke, discarding reads with adapters, uncalled bases, mean Phred below 15, or no exact constant-primer or identifier match. High-quality paired reads were merged with COPE v1.2.5, and unique nucleotide sequences were defined as clonotypes. Clonotypes were aligned to IMGT TRBV, TRBD and TRBJ reference segments using MiTCR v1.1. Analysis was restricted to V-J combinations with a frequency above 0.0001, which covered 99% to 99.2% of repertoires. The TCS score was defined as the ratio of F50 (clonal expansion) to E x V (chaos), calculated using BLOSUM62-based TCRdist between CDR3 peptides within each V-J. Welch's t-statistics and random forest reduced 500 to 650 V-J features to fewer than 15, which were used in a naive Bayes classifier (R e1071). Starting from the raw public reads, TCRdb applied fastp trimming at Q25, assembled clones with MiXCR and retained in-frame beta chains. Each entry is one CDR3 protein sequence, shown with its most common DNA and genes. These V and J calls rely on TCRdb rather than the paper's analysis. This sample lists about 250,000 distinct CDR3 sequences; nearly 15% were detected once. The biggest ten clones account for roughly 31% of the sample.

Hyperthyroidism patients were aged 18 to 65 years and newly diagnosed, with disease duration of less than 2 months. Patients with uncontrolled infections, other autoimmune diseases, pregnancy or lactation were excluded. Diagnoses were established on the basis of clinical symptoms, serum thyroxine and TRAb, thyroid ultrasound, and orbital computed tomography. Blood from progressor patients was drawn when they were first diagnosed with hyperthyroidism, before any ophthalmopathy symptoms appeared. PBMCs were separated from roughly 9.3 ml of fresh peripheral blood using Ficoll-Paque density gradient centrifugation. Patients classed as progressors first received a Graves' hyperthyroidism diagnosis and then went on to develop ophthalmopathy during follow-up. Trizol reagent was used to extract total RNA, and RNA quality was then checked on an Agilent 2100 Bioanalyzer. There are a few counts of this clonotype. It has no known antigen specificity. Base qualities are missing; no much larger clone stands one base away.

Taken from the germline V gene, the CDR1 and CDR2 loops are MGHRA and YSYEKL. The CDR3 runs 18 residues from the cysteine to the phenylalanine. CDR3 DNA is the only sequence kept; it has 54 bases, read in frame from the first base. For this chain, trimming is 1 base at the V end and 2 bases at the J end, and the number of junction bases without a gene match is 9. What the authors observed across the whole study: No statistical method was used to set the sample size in advance, and investigators knew the group allocation. Ophthalmopathy was separated from stable hyperthyroidism by a 13 V-J signature model, with just over 85% sensitivity and 81% to 83% specificity obtained in cross-validation and 80%/75% obtained in testing. In validation, the model predicted progression to ophthalmopathy a median of approximately 6.6 months before onset, with around 70% sensitivity and roughly 73% specificity. Blood samples also contained most of the expanded thyroid clonotypes (frequency above 0.001), which suggests that blood repertoires may reflect thyroid immune responses.

Here the chain combines TRBV4-1 and TRBJ1-2, and TRBD1 aligns with 11 junction nucleotides. The specimen was blood. This TCR was sampled from a woman aged 45-65 years with Graves' hyperthyroidism that later progressed to Graves' ophthalmopathy. The CDR3 region reads CASSQVGGQGVKNYGYTF. The DNA sequence is TGCGCCAGCAGCCAAGTGGGGGGACAGGGGGTAAAGAACTATGGCTACACCTTC.